This entry lists 26 T cell receptor beta chains sequenced from one sample in a study of OX40 agonist ivuxolimab in advanced cancers. TCRdb's copy holds only in-frame clones and misses some; the assay was immunoSEQ multiplex PCR. The sample comprises over 50,000 clones, about four fifths of which are singletons, and under 0.65% rests with the top ten. Here the sequenced sample was CD4+ or CD8+ T cells sorted from blood, taken in a trial of the OX40 agonist ivuxolimab. These receptors were taken from an adult with an advanced solid tumor such as melanoma, head and neck, liver or kidney cancer.

The chain couples TRBV6-5 to TRBJ2-7; TRBD1 aligns across 8 bases. Germline V lookup: CDR1 MNHEY, CDR2 SVGAGI. V shed 1 base, J shed 3 bases, and the junction held 2 bases outside the gene matches. CDR3 length: 14 amino acids. The CDR3 protein is CASSYLDRGYEQYF. The CDR3 nucleotides read TGTGCCAGCAGTTACTTAGACAGGGGCTACGAGCAGTACTTC.

V is TRBV5-1 and J is TRBJ1-2, with TRBD1 matching 10 bases. The CDR3 has 15 amino acids. The V and J ends lost 0 bases and 6 bases, in that order; junction bases with no gene match: 5. Looked up from germline, CDR1 is SGHRS and CDR2 is YFSETQ. CDR3 loop: CASSLARQGADGYTF. CDR3 nucleotides: TGCGCCAGCAGCTTGGCTCGACAGGGGGCGGATGGCTACACCTTC.

The chain is built from TRBV6-6 and TRBJ2-5; 8 bases match TRBD2. Per germline, CDR1 MNHNY and CDR2 SVGAGI (reference sequence). This CDR3 has 14 residues. Germline trimming cut 4 bases from V and 5 bases from J; bases unmatched to any gene: 6. CDR3 sequence (DNA): TGTGCCAGCAGTTTAAGCGGGAGTAGGGAGACCCAGTACTTC. This translates into CASSLSGSRETQYF.

This chain links TRBV5-1 with TRBJ1-1, with TRBD1 matching 8 bases. The CDR3 spans 14 residues. Germline V gene sequence: CDR1 SGHRS, CDR2 YFSETQ. Unmatched junction bases numbered 2, after V lost 0 bases and J lost 4 bases. For the CDR3, the DNA is TGCGCCAGCAGCTTGGACACAGGGGGCACTGAAGCTTTCTTT. Encoded protein: CASSLDTGGTEAFF.

This clone was counted once. At one of its ends the junction is not consistent with the germline gene, which may arise from a read error. The chain joins TRBV10-2 to TRBJ2-7; 12 nucleotides line up with TRBD2. The CDR3 length is 18 residues. The germline V gene has CDR1 WSHSY and CDR2 SAAADI. CDR3 sequence (DNA): TGCGCCAGCAGTGACAGGAGGCTAGCGGGAGGGAAGTCCTCCGAGCAGTACTTC. Translation gives CASSDRRLAGGKSSEQYF.

This chain uses TRBV5-4 with TRBJ2-3, with no clear D. Germline CDR1 reads SGHNT; CDR2 reads YYREEE (reference sequence). CDR3 length: 16 amino acids. Trimming pared 0 bases from V and 1 base from J, leaving 12 bases between. The CDR3 protein is CASSLGLLGGTDTQYF. CDR3 in DNA: TGTGCCAGCAGCTTGGGTCTTCTTGGGGGCACAGATACGCAGTATTTT.

This chain links TRBV19 with TRBJ2-5; D is undetermined. V was pared by 4 bases and J by 0 bases, with 12 bases between. The germline V gene encodes CDR1 LNHDA and CDR2 SQIVND (reference sequence). CDR3 size: 15 residues. CDR3 nucleotide sequence: TGTGCCAGTAGTACGGGCCAGTTAGACCAAGAGACCCAGTACTTC. Protein: CASSTGQLDQETQYF.

This chain uses TRBV11-2 with TRBJ1-6, with a tentative D call TRBD1 (5 bases). Germline V gives CDR1 SGHAT, CDR2 FQNNGV. The V end was cut by 5 bases, the J end by 8 bases, with 19 bases between. There are 16 residues in the CDR3. The CDR3 sequence: CASSPNPGQGDSPLHF. For the CDR3, the DNA is TGTGCCAGCAGCCCAAACCCGGGCCAAGGGGATTCACCCCTCCACTTT.

V and J are TRBV2 and TRBJ2-7; D is perhaps TRBD1 (5 bases). Looked up from germline, CDR1 is SNHLY and CDR2 is FYNNEI. V was clipped by 6 bases and J by 0 bases, with 12 bases between them. This CDR3 region has 14 residues. This CDR3 reads CASSERQSSYEQYF. CDR3 sequence (DNA): TGTGCCAGCAGCGAACGACAGAGCTCCTACGAGCAGTACTTC.

The V and J genes are TRBV7-2 and TRBJ1-1; maybe TRBD1 (5 bases). There are 13 residues in the CDR3. Trimming removed 2 bases at V and 6 bases at J, with 10 bases between. Germline lookup yields CDR1 SGHTA and CDR2 FQGNSA. Here the CDR3 reads CASSLNRGAEAFF. The DNA for the CDR3 is TGTGCCAGCAGCTTAAACCGGGGGGCTGAAGCTTTCTTT.

The chain is built from TRBV6-6 and TRBJ1-5; 8 bases are a match to TRBD1. This CDR3 contains 12 residues. V lost 8 bases, J lost 5 bases, and 2 bases stayed unmatched. Germline V gene lookup returns CDR1 MNHNY and CDR2 SVGAGI (reference sequence). CDR3 loop: CASGQGHQPQHF. The CDR3 DNA reads TGTGCCAGCGGACAGGGCCATCAGCCCCAGCATTTT.

This clone was observed once. In nucleotides, the CDR3 is TGTGCCAGCAGCTTTGTATCTAGGGCAGATACGCAGTATTTT. Amino acid sequence: CASSFVSRADTQYF. V gene TRBV5-6 combines with J gene TRBJ2-3; D gene unclear. The CDR3 spans 14 residues. Germline V gene sequence: CDR1 SGHDT, CDR2 YYEEEE. V dropped 2 bases and J dropped 4 bases, with 11 bases sitting between them. The variable domain in full, completed from reference TRBV5-6 and TRBJ2-3, reads DAGVTQSPTHLIKTRGQQVTLRCSPKSGHDTVSWYQQALGQGPQFIFQYYEEEERQRGNFPDRFSGHQFPNYSSELNVNALLLGDSALYLCASSFVSRADTQYFGPGTRLTVL.

V gene TRBV7-8 combines with J gene TRBJ1-4; the D is unclear. The CDR3 is made up of 18 amino acids. The V gene's germline CDR1 is SGHVS and CDR2 FQNEAQ. Trimming took 1 base from V and 0 from J, leaving 15 bases between them. The CDR3 sequence is CASSLEGTIWATNEKLFF. CDR3 sequence (DNA): TGTGCCAGCAGCTTAGAAGGCACCATCTGGGCAACTAATGAAAAACTGTTTTTT.

This chain joins TRBV5-4 and TRBJ2-3; D unresolved. V lost 4 bases to trimming and J lost 2 bases, with 5 bases between them. CDR1 and CDR2 (germline): SGHNT, YYREEE (reference sequence). The CDR3 sequence is 12 residues long. CDR3 loop: CASSRNTDTQYF. CDR3 DNA sequence: TGTGCCAGCAGCCGTAACACAGATACGCAGTATTTT.

The rearrangement joins TRBV7-9 to TRBJ2-2; weak D call: TRBD1 (6 bases). The CDR3 extends over 14 amino acids. CDR1 SEHNR and CDR2 FQNEAQ come from the germline V gene (reference sequence). V was clipped by 5 bases and J by 6 bases, with 13 bases between them. CDR3 loop: CASSHRVLSGELFF. DNA of the CDR3: TGTGCCAGCAGCCACAGGGTATTGTCCGGGGAGCTGTTTTTT.

The J gene is TRBJ2-7, the V gene TRBV4-2; D unclear. Trimming cost V 0 bases and J 5 bases, with 2 bases left between them. CDR1 and CDR2 (germline): LGHNA, YNFKEQ. CDR3 size: 11 residues. DNA for the CDR3: TGTGCCAGCAGCCAAGAGGACGAGCAGTACTTC. Protein product: CASSQEDEQYF.

In this sample, this clone turned up once. This chain connects TRBV30 to TRBJ2-3; TRBD1 aligns across 7 bases. Germline values: CDR1 GTSNPN, CDR2 SVGIG (reference sequence). With 8 bases clipped from V and 5 bases from J, the junction kept 10 bases outside the gene matches. CDR3 length: 13 amino acids. Written as DNA, the CDR3 is TGTGCCGGGGCCGGACAGGCCTTAGATACGCAGTATTTT. As protein: CAGAGQALDTQYF.

This clone was seen only a few times. The CDR3 nucleotides are TGTGCCAGCAAACCCTATGAGGGGCTGAGGACCGGGGAGCTGTTTTTT. Residues: CASKPYEGLRTGELFF. The chain is built from TRBV5-6 and TRBJ2-2, with D possibly called TRBD1 or TRBD2 (5 bases each). CDR1 and CDR2 (germline): SGHDT, YYEEEE. The CDR3 runs to 16 residues. The ends were cut back, 6 bases at V and 5 bases at J, with 20 bases in the middle.

J is TRBJ2-4 and V is TRBV11-2; the D is unclear. The CDR3 length is 15 residues. V was pared by 3 bases and J by 4 bases, with 13 bases between. Germline loops: CDR1 SGHAT, CDR2 FQNNGV. CDR3 amino acids: CASSFFRARKNIQYF. The CDR3, as DNA: TGTGCCAGCAGCTTTTTCCGAGCACGAAAAAACATTCAGTACTTC. Full variable domain (missing parts from reference TRBV11-2 and TRBJ2-4): EAGVAQSPRYKIIEKRQSVAFWCNPISGHATLYWYQQILGQGPKLLIQFQNNGVVDDSQLPKDRFSAERLKGVDSTLKIQPAKLEDSAVYLCASSFFRARKNIQYFGAGTRLSVL.

The chain employs TRBV5-1 and TRBJ2-5; weak D call: TRBD1 (6 bases). CDR1 SGHRS and CDR2 YFSETQ come from the germline V gene. This CDR3 has 14 amino acids. V was trimmed by 3 bases and J by 3 bases, leaving 12 bases between them. For the CDR3, the DNA is TGCGCCAGCAGCTGGTCAGGGGTTAAAGAGACCCAGTACTTC. It codes for CASSWSGVKETQYF. Based on the CDR3 plus reference TRBV5-1 and TRBJ2-5, the full variable domain is KAGVTQTPRYLIKTRGQQVTLSCSPISGHRSVSWYQQTPGQGLQFLFEYFSETQRNKGNFPGRFSGRQFSNSRSEMNVSTLELGDSALYLCASSWSGVKETQYFGPGTRLLVL.

The chain has TRBV28 and TRBJ2-5, with 8 bases lining up with TRBD2. Germline CDR1 MDHEN, CDR2 SYDVKM. The CDR3 covers 14 residues. After removal of 6 bases from V and 3 bases from J, the junction contained 6 bases not matched to a gene. This chain's CDR3 is CASSPGGVEETQYF. The CDR3 DNA reads as TGTGCCAGCAGCCCCGGGGGGGTTGAAGAGACCCAGTACTTC.

The chain joins TRBV5-1 to TRBJ2-1; 8 bases line up with TRBD2. Unmatched junction bases numbered 8, after V lost 4 bases and J lost 8 bases. The CDR3 consists of 14 residues. Germline CDR1 is SGHRS and CDR2 is YFSETQ. The CDR3 is CASSPSSGSDEQFF. Written as DNA, the CDR3 is TGCGCCAGCAGCCCGTCTAGCGGGTCTGATGAGCAGTTCTTC.

This clone was picked up a small number of times. The chain carries TRBV14 and TRBJ2-7; D remains ambiguous. The germline V gene encodes CDR1 SGHDN and CDR2 FVKESK. The CDR3 has 13 amino acids. Trimming stripped 4 bases from V and 5 bases from J, with 12 bases between. The CDR3 protein is CASSREAADEQYF. CDR3 DNA sequence: TGTGCCAGCAGCCGCGAGGCTGCCGACGAGCAGTACTTC.

In its sample, this clone was seen once. The V gene is TRBV5-1, the J gene TRBJ2-1, with D possibly TRBD2 on 6 matching bases. Trimming cost V 0 bases and J 8 bases, with 9 bases left between them. CDR1 SGHRS and CDR2 YFSETQ come from the germline V gene. This CDR3 has 13 amino acids. Here the CDR3 reads CASSLVPGDEQFF. Written as DNA, the CDR3 is TGCGCCAGCAGCTTGGTCCCGGGGGATGAGCAGTTCTTC.

V gene TRBV9 combines with J gene TRBJ1-5; D not certain. Germline V gene lookup returns CDR1 SGDLS and CDR2 YYNGEE. The V and J ends lost 7 bases and 0 bases respectively, with 17 bases between them. The CDR3 has 16 residues. CDR3 region: CASHAGHDHSNQPQHF. CDR3 DNA sequence: TGTGCCAGCCATGCGGGCCACGATCATAGCAATCAGCCCCAGCATTTT.

The gene calls are TRBV19 and TRBJ2-3, with D possibly being TRBD1 (5 bases). Germline CDR1 LNHDA, CDR2 SQIVND (reference sequence). The CDR3 totals 13 residues. Between the trimmed V and J ends, which lost 6 bases and 4 bases, there was a span of 11 bases. CDR3 sequence: CASSTGRADTQYF. As DNA, the CDR3 is TGTGCCAGTAGCACAGGCCGCGCAGATACGCAGTATTTT.